This TCR beta chain was obtained from a study of blood T cell repertoires in COVID-19. The wider study: The cDNA or gDNA used as material had been derived from T cells, B-cell-depleted T cells, or PBMCs.

The CDR3 contains 13 residues. Germline-derived CDR1 and CDR2 are MNHNS and SASEGT. V lost 3 bases, J lost 4 bases, and 7 bases lay in between. The assay was immunoSEQ multiplex PCR, and TCRdb's table has in-frame clones only and misses some. The repertoire consists of a few hundred thousand clones, with about 85% occurring once and the leading ten covering roughly 4%. As regards this clone: This specimen includes other DNA sequences encoding the same CDR3.

The rearrangement joins TRBV6-1 to TRBJ1-5; D is undetermined. This TCR came from a man aged 55-75 years who had recovered from COVID-19. Sequences were obtained from peripheral blood. Here the CDR3 DNA reads TGTGCCAGCAGTGAGTCGGGAAATCAGCCCCAGCATTTT. Translated: CASSESGNQPQHF.